A single sample is the source of the 32 T cell receptor beta chains below, sequenced in a study of cytomegalovirus exposure and HLA in healthy donors. This PCR relied on a set of 60 Vbeta primers and 13 Jbeta primers. Sequenced by immunoSEQ multiplex PCR; TCRdb stores in-frame clones only, minus some. Of approximately 100,000 clones in the sample, 70% to 80% were seen once. Sequenced input: PBMCs. The source of these receptors is a woman in her thirties or forties in good health and CMV-seronegative.

The J gene is TRBJ1-6, the V gene TRBV9; no definite D call. Trimming took 3 bases from V and 11 from J, leaving 12 bases between them. Germline V gives CDR1 SGDLS, CDR2 YYNGEE. The CDR3 sequence is 13 residues long. The CDR3, as DNA: TGTGCCAGCAGCGACCTCCCCGGGACACCCCTCCACTTT. It encodes CASSDLPGTPLHF. Full variable domain (outside the CDR3, taken from reference TRBV9 and TRBJ1-6): DSGVTQTPKHLITATGQRVTLRCSPRSGDLSVYWYQQSLDQGLQFLIQYYNGEERAKGNILERFSAQQFPDLHSELNLSSLELGDSALYFCASSDLPGTPLHFGNGTRLTVT.

This clone was counted once. The chain employs TRBV2 and TRBJ1-4; D is ambiguous. This CDR3 is built from 13 residues. V was shortened by 7 bases and J by 8 bases, with 14 bases between the two germline ends. From germline, CDR1 is SNHLY and CDR2 FYNNEI. The CDR3 region is CASTGGSREKLFF. The CDR3 nucleotides are TGTGCCAGCACAGGAGGGTCGCGCGAAAAACTGTTTTTT.

This clone was observed a few times. This rearrangement joins TRBV5-6 to TRBJ2-1; 8 bases line up with TRBD1. This CDR3 is 16 amino acids long. Germline lookup yields CDR1 SGHDT and CDR2 YYEEEE. Losses at the gene ends were 4 bases for V and 9 bases for J; bases not matched to a gene: 15. CDR3 DNA sequence: TGTGCCAGCAGCCCTGTCCCAGGGGGCACGAGAAGTGAGCAGTTCTTC. This codes for CASSPVPGGTRSEQFF.

The chain is built from TRBV6-5 and TRBJ2-7; possibly TRBD2 for D (6 bases). The germline gives CDR1 MNHEY, CDR2 SVGAGI. The CDR3 runs to 13 residues. Trimming cost V 9 bases and J 2 bases, with 14 bases left between them. The CDR3, as DNA: TGTGCCAGTGGCGGGACCGCCACCTACGAGCAGTACTTC. This encodes CASGGTATYEQYF.

The V call is TRBV7-2, the J call TRBJ1-5; D gene uncertain. The CDR3 length is 13 residues. Germline V gene sequence: CDR1 SGHTA, CDR2 FQGNSA. Trimming shortened V by 4 bases and J by 0 bases, and 4 bases separated the two germline ends. CDR3 DNA: TGTGCCAGCAGCTCCAATAGCAATCAGCCCCAGCATTTT. This codes for CASSSNSNQPQHF.

The chain couples TRBV28 to TRBJ2-3, with D maybe TRBD2 (7 bases). Germline CDR1 MDHEN, CDR2 SYDVKM. V lost 4 bases and J lost 0, with 17 bases in between. The CDR3 contains 17 residues. CDR3 sequence reads: CASSSPGGGGSTDTQYF. CDR3 in DNA: TGTGCCAGCAGTTCGCCGGGGGGAGGGGGTAGCACAGATACGCAGTATTTT.

DNA for the CDR3: TGTGCCAGCAGTTTACGAGGGGGCGATCAGCCCCAGCATTTT. As protein: CASSLRGGDQPQHF. The V and J genes are TRBV27 and TRBJ1-5; 7 bases align to TRBD1. This CDR3 spans 14 amino acids. J gave up 5 bases and V 2 bases, and 3 bases lay outside the gene matches. Germline V CDR1 and CDR2: MNHEY, SMNVEV (reference sequence).

This chain connects TRBV5-1 to TRBJ1-2, with 8 positions matching TRBD1. The CDR3 covers 17 residues. V lost 4 bases and J lost 4; bases outside the gene matches: 15. CDR1 and CDR2 from the germline V gene are SGHRS and YFSETQ. CDR3 loop: CASSISGLRTGIYGYTF. Written as DNA, the CDR3 is TGCGCCAGCAGCATATCCGGGCTCCGGACAGGGATCTATGGCTACACCTTC.

CDR3 sequence: CASRGAEQPQHF. In DNA form, the CDR3 reads TGTGCCAGTAGGGGGGCGGAGCAGCCCCAGCATTTT. V gene TRBV19 combines with J gene TRBJ1-5, with a tentative D call TRBD1 (6 bases). This CDR3 spans 12 amino acids. From germline, CDR1 is LNHDA and CDR2 SQIVND (reference sequence). The V end was cut by 6 bases, the J end by 7 bases, with 10 bases between.

The V and J genes are TRBV19 and TRBJ1-5; 7 bases match TRBD1. The trim removed 4 bases at V and 8 bases at J, leaving 5 bases unmatched. The germline CDR1 and CDR2 sequences are LNHDA and SQIVND (reference sequence). This CDR3 is 13 amino acids long. The CDR3: CASSNRGAEPQHF. CDR3 bases: TGTGCCAGTAGTAACAGGGGTGCGGAGCCCCAGCATTTT.

V usage is TRBV9 and J usage is TRBJ2-4, with a weak D call TRBD1 (8 bases). This CDR3 has 17 residues. The ends were cut back, 1 base at V and 3 bases at J, with 17 bases in the middle. Germline CDR1 SGDLS, CDR2 YYNGEE. The CDR3 DNA follows: TGTGCCAGCAGCGTAACCACAGGGGGGGGATACAAAAACATTCAGTACTTC. Amino acids: CASSVTTGGGYKNIQYF.

This chain uses TRBV25-1 with TRBJ2-5; a possible D gene is TRBD2 (7 bases). Germline values: CDR1 MGHDK, CDR2 SYGVNS. Trimming removed 5 bases from V and 4 bases from J, with 14 bases in between. This CDR3 is 14 amino acids long. For the CDR3, the DNA is TGTGCCAGCAGTCACGGGGGGCCGAGAGAGACCCAGTACTTC. Its translation is CASSHGGPRETQYF.

This chain uses TRBV2 with TRBJ2-7; 9 bases fit TRBD2. The CDR3 totals 15 residues. V shed 1 base, J shed 3 bases, and the junction held 4 bases outside the gene matches. The germline gives CDR1 SNHLY, CDR2 FYNNEI. The chain's CDR3 is CASSEDAGGGYEQYF. The CDR3 DNA reads TGTGCCAGCAGTGAAGATGCGGGAGGGGGCTACGAGCAGTACTTC.

This rearrangement joins TRBV4-1 to TRBJ1-2; a weak D match, TRBD1 (6 bases). Trimming shortened V by 1 base and J by 8 bases, and 8 bases separated the two germline ends. This CDR3 has 12 residues. CDR1 and CDR2 (germline): MGHRA, YSYEKL. The CDR3 spells CASSQGGRGYTF. The CDR3 DNA follows: TGCGCCAGCAGCCAAGGGGGGCGCGGCTACACCTTC.

The chain has TRBV29-1 and TRBJ2-2, with TRBD2 matching 11 bases. This CDR3 is 16 amino acids long. CDR1 and CDR2 from the germline V gene are SQVTM and ANQGSEA. J lost 8 bases, V lost 6 bases, and 14 bases had no gene match. The CDR3 region is CSVHFSGGASEGELFF. DNA for the CDR3: TGCAGCGTCCATTTTAGCGGGGGGGCAAGTGAAGGGGAGCTGTTTTTT.

The rearrangement uses TRBV5-3 and TRBJ1-2; TRBD1 is a possible D gene (5 bases). TRBV5-3 is an ORF, with its function uncertain. The CDR3 has 19 amino acids. V was pared by 1 base and J by 5 bases, with 27 bases between. The CDR3 DNA reads as TGTGCCAGAAGCTTGCCCTGGGGCCAGCCTAGTAAAGAAATTTATGGCTACACCTTC. Its translation is CARSLPWGQPSKEIYGYTF.

This clone is a singleton in its sample. The chain links TRBV19 to TRBJ2-2; D perhaps matches TRBD1 (6 bases). The CDR3 runs to 15 residues. Trimming cost V 3 bases and J 4 bases, with 12 bases left between them. From germline, CDR1 is LNHDA and CDR2 SQIVND (reference sequence). CDR3 protein: CASSMFRGATGELFF. The CDR3 bases are TGTGCCAGTAGTATGTTCAGGGGTGCCACCGGGGAGCTGTTTTTT.

The chain couples TRBV2 to TRBJ2-1, with D uncertain. Between the trimmed V and J ends, which lost 6 bases and 8 bases, there was a span of 8 bases. CDR3 length: 11 residues. Germline lookup yields CDR1 SNHLY and CDR2 FYNNEI. DNA for the CDR3: TGTGCCAGCAGCTTTAGTTATGAGCAGTTCTTC. As protein: CASSFSYEQFF.

This clone was seen a single time. CDR3 nucleotides: TGCGCCAGCAGCTTGGAGGCCGGGACAGCCTACGAGCAGTACTTC. As protein: CASSLEAGTAYEQYF. This chain links TRBV5-1 with TRBJ2-7; TRBD1 agrees at 7 bases. From germline, CDR1 is SGHRS and CDR2 YFSETQ. This CDR3 is 15 amino acids long. Unmatched junction bases numbered 5, after V lost 0 bases and J lost 2 bases.

The CDR3, as DNA: TGCGCCAGCAGCCCGGGACTAGCGGAGAACACCGGGGAGCTGTTTTTT. Its translation: CASSPGLAENTGELFF. This rearrangement joins TRBV4-1 to TRBJ2-2, with 11 bases lining up with TRBD2. This CDR3 spans 16 amino acids. V lost 4 bases, J lost 1 base, and 2 bases stayed unmatched. The germline V gene has CDR1 MGHRA and CDR2 YSYEKL.

V gene TRBV28 combines with J gene TRBJ2-1; D is undetermined. Germline assignment: CDR1 MDHEN and CDR2 SYDVKM. There are 14 residues in the CDR3. Trimming cost V 3 bases and J 0 bases, with 6 bases left between them. CDR3 bases: TGTGCCAGCAGTTTCCACGGCTCCTACAATGAGCAGTTCTTC. Amino acids: CASSFHGSYNEQFF.

The chain couples TRBV6-1 to TRBJ1-6; 7 bases are shared with TRBD1. V was clipped by 3 bases and J by 4 bases; unmatched bases: 6. The CDR3 is 16 residues long. From germline, CDR1 is MNHNS and CDR2 SASEGT. The CDR3 here is CASSDTGAVYNSPLHF. The CDR3 nucleotides read TGTGCCAGCAGTGATACAGGGGCTGTGTATAATTCACCCCTCCACTTT.

This clone was recorded once. The chain uses TRBV4-3 and TRBJ2-2, with TRBD2 identical over 9 bases. From germline, CDR1 is LGHNA and CDR2 YSLEER. The CDR3 has 15 amino acids. Trimming cost V 3 bases and J 5 bases; bases outside gene matches: 4. Written as DNA, the CDR3 is TGCGCCAGCAGCCATAGCGGGGGAATTACCGGGGAGCTGTTTTTT. It encodes CASSHSGGITGELFF.

The chain uses TRBV15 and TRBJ1-6; 7 bases match TRBD1. This CDR3 is built from 14 residues. Trimming removed 1 base from V and 9 bases from J; junction bases left unmatched: 3. CDR1 LNHNV and CDR2 YYDKDF come from the germline V gene (reference sequence). This CDR3 reads CATSRAGTASPLHF. In nucleotides, the CDR3 is TGTGCCACCAGCAGAGCCGGGACAGCTTCACCCCTCCACTTT.

The rearrangement joins TRBV5-1 to TRBJ2-7; 9 positions match TRBD1. Looked up from germline, CDR1 is SGHRS and CDR2 is YFSETQ. The junction had 4 bases not matched to a gene; V was cut back by 4 bases and J by 2 bases. CDR3 length equals 14 residues. Here the CDR3 reads CASSRTGETYEQYF. In DNA, the CDR3 is TGCGCCAGCAGCCGGACAGGGGAGACCTACGAGCAGTACTTC.

V is TRBV5-1 and J is TRBJ2-7; 11 bases are shared with TRBD2. This CDR3 has 15 residues. Germline V gives CDR1 SGHRS, CDR2 YFSETQ. J gave up 2 bases and V 4 bases, and 5 bases lay outside the gene matches. CDR3 in amino acids: CASSRGLAATYEQYF. CDR3 nucleotide sequence: TGCGCCAGCAGCCGGGGACTAGCGGCGACCTACGAGCAGTACTTC.

The chain carries TRBV28 and TRBJ2-6; D is undetermined. The germline V gene has CDR1 MDHEN and CDR2 SYDVKM. The V end was cut by 2 bases, the J end by 0 bases, with 11 bases between. CDR3 length equals 17 residues. Here the CDR3 reads CASSLVVSFSGANVLTF. For the CDR3, the DNA is TGTGCCAGCAGTTTAGTAGTCTCCTTCTCTGGGGCCAACGTCCTGACTTTC.

This clone was seen just once. Compared with germline, one end of the junction differs, possibly owing to a read error. This chain joins TRBV7-9 and TRBJ2-1; 7 bases fit TRBD2. CDR1 SEHNR and CDR2 FQNEAQ come from the germline V gene (reference sequence). The CDR3 runs 15 residues. The CDR3 reads CSSSGRGSSYNEQFF. The CDR3 DNA is TGTTCCAGCAGCGGGCGGGGGAGCTCCTACAATGAGCAGTTCTTC.

The gene calls are TRBV4-3 and TRBJ2-7; 10 bases fit TRBD2. The CDR3 extends over 15 amino acids. Unmatched junction bases numbered 7, after V lost 4 bases and J lost 4 bases. CDR1 LGHNA and CDR2 YSLEER come from the germline V gene. CDR3 sequence (DNA): TGCGCCAGCAGCCGAGGGCTAGCGGGAGAGTACGAGCAGTACTTC. This encodes CASSRGLAGEYEQYF.

V usage is TRBV5-1 and J usage is TRBJ2-7; unclear D gene. Deletions cut 3 bases from V and 0 bases from J, with 7 bases between. CDR1 is SGHRS, CDR2 YFSETQ, per germline. This CDR3 is built from 13 residues. The CDR3 region is CASSSPSSYEQYF. The CDR3 nucleotides are TGCGCCAGCAGCTCACCCAGCTCCTACGAGCAGTACTTC.

The chain has TRBV6-5 and TRBJ2-7; TRBD1 matches at 9 bases. The CDR3 is 15 residues long. V lost 0 bases, J lost 6 bases, and 6 bases stayed unmatched. Per germline, CDR1 MNHEY and CDR2 SVGAGI. CDR3 DNA sequence: TGTGCCAGCAGTTACTCCCCGGACAGGGGCTCCGAGCAGTACTTC. Residues: CASSYSPDRGSEQYF.

The chain recombines TRBV7-7 with TRBJ2-1, with 10 bases fitting TRBD2. The J segment lost 4 bases and the V segment lost 5 bases, leaving 5 bases of the junction unmatched. CDR1 and CDR2 (germline): SSHAT, FNYEAQ (reference sequence). The CDR3 is 15 amino acids. CDR3 nucleotides: TGTGCCAGCAGCATCGGACTAGCGGCATACAATGAGCAGTTCTTC. This codes for CASSIGLAAYNEQFF.